This T cell receptor beta chain appears in the sequencing data of a study of T cells in Graves' hyperthyroidism and ophthalmopathy. Study-wide points: Ophthalmopathy could be told apart from stable hyperthyroidism with a 13 V-J model.

In its sample, this clonotype was seen many times. Its target is not known. TCR beta CDR3 regions were amplified from RNA transcripts. HTBI primers were the set used in a first-round RT-PCR of the TCR CDR3. One entry per CDR3 protein, called by TCRdb with MiXCR from the multiplex PCR reads. The sample carries 400,000 to 550,000 distinct CDR3 sequences, approximately 15% recorded once. Sequences were obtained from blood. The sequence was obtained from a woman aged 18-30 years with Graves' hyperthyroidism.

CDR3 in DNA: TGTGCCAGCAGACGCTCCGGGACACGCAGGTCAGGAAACACCATATATTTT. Translated: CASRRSGTRRSGNTIYF. The chain is built from TRBV12-3 or TRBV12-4 and TRBJ1-3; D is perhaps TRBD1 (6 bases). The V end lost 6 bases, the J end lost 4 bases, and 22 bases lay between the germline ends. The CDR3 spans 17 residues.